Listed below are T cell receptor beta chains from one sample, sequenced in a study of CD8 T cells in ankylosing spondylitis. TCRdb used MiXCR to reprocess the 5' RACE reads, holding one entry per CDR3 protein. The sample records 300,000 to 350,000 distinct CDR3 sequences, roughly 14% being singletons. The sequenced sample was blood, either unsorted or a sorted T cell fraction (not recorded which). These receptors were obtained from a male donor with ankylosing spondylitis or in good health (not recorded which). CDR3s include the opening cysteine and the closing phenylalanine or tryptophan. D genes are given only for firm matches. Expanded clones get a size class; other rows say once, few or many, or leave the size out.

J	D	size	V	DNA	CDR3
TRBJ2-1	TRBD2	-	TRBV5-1	TGCGCCAGCACGCCTGGGGGAGGGCTTAGTGGTGAGCAGTTCTTC	CASTPGGGLSGEQFF
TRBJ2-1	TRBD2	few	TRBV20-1	TGCAGTGCTAGCCTAGCGGGAGGTGGCTACAATGAGCAGTTCTTC	CSASLAGGGYNEQFF
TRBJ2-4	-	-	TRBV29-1	TGCAGCGTTGAAGAGGGAGCCAAAAACATTCAGTACTTC	CSVEEGAKNIQYF
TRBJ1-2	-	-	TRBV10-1	TGCGCCAGCAGTCCGGGGCATAACTATGGCTACACCTTC	CASSPGHNYGYTF
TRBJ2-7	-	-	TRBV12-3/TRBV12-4	TGTGCCAGCAGTTTAGGGCGGGGTTTCGAGCAGTACTTC	CASSLGRGFEQYF
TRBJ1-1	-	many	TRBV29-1	TGCAGCGTTGAAAAGCCAGCTCGGAACACTGAAGCTTTCTTT	CSVEKPARNTEAFF
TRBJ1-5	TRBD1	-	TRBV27	TGTGCCAGCAGTTTACAGGGGGCCGGAGGCAATCAGCCCCAGCATTTT	CASSLQGAGGNQPQHF
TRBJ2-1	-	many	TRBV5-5	TGTGCCAGCAGCTTGGTGGGGCAGGGGACTAATGAGCAGTTCTTC	CASSLVGQGTNEQFF
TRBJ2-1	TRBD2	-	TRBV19	TGTGCCAGTAGTCTGGGGACTAGCGGGAGGGGGTACAATGAGCAGTTCTTC	CASSLGTSGRGYNEQFF
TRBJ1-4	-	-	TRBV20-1	TGCAGTGCTCAGAGGGGTGGGGCTAATGAAAAACTGTTTTTT	CSAQRGGANEKLFF
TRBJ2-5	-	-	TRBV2	TGTGCCAGCAGTGGAGTATCTCCCTCTCTCGTATTCCAAGAGACCCAGTACTTC	CASSGVSPSLVFQETQYF
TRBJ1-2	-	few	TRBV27	TGTGCCAGCAGTTCAAAGCGGGACGGCTTATATGGCTACACCTTC	CASSSKRDGLYGYTF
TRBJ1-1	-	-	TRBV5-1	TGCGCCAGCACCCTGACAGGGAACACTGAAGCTTTCTTT	CASTLTGNTEAFF
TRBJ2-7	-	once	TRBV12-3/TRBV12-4	TGTGCCAGCAGTTTAAATGGACAGAAATCTTACGAGCAGTACTTC	CASSLNGQKSYEQYF
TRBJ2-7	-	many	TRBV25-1	TGTGCCAGCAGTGGTGGCTACTACGAGCAGTACTTC	CASSGGYYEQYF
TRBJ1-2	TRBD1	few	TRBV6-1	TGTGCCAGCAGTGGGAGATGGACAGGGAATCTGGGCTACACCTTC	CASSGRWTGNLGYTF
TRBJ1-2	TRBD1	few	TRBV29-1	TGCAGCTTTGACACCGGGACAGTCGATGGCTACACCTTC	CSFDTGTVDGYTF
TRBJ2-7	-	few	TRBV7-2	TGTGCCAGCAGCTCCCGGATTTTTTTACCTTCCTACGAGCAGTACTTC	CASSSRIFLPSYEQYF
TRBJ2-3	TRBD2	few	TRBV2	TGTGCCAGCAGTGGTGTAGCGGGAGATGCAGATACGCAGTATTTT	CASSGVAGDADTQYF
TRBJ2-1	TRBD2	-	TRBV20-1	TGCAGTGCTAGTCTAGCGGGGGGACGAGAGCAGTTCTTC	CSASLAGGREQFF
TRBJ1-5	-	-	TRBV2	TGTGCCAGCAGTGACCCATATAATCAGCCCCAGCATTTT	CASSDPYNQPQHF
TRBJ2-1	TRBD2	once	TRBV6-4	TGTGCCACCGCGAGGCGGGAGGGCCTAAATGAGCAGTTCTTC	CATARREGLNEQFF
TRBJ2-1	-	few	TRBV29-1	TGCAGCGGGACTCGTCATATAGGGAATGAGCAGTTCTTC	CSGTRHIGNEQFF
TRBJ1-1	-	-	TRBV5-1	TGCGCCAGCAGCCCGGACGGTGCCATGAACACTGAAGCTTTCTTT	CASSPDGAMNTEAFF
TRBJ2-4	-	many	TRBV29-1	TGCAGCGTTCTAACGCAGGAACAGTACTTC	CSVLTQEQYF
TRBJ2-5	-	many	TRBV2	TGTGCCAGCAGTGGAAATGAGGGCGCTTCTCCCCAGTACTTC	CASSGNEGASPQYF
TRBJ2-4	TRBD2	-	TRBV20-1	TGCAGTGCTCCGGGACTAGGGGGGCGCAAAAACATTCAGTACTTC	CSAPGLGGRKNIQYF
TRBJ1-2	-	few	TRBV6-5	TGTGCCAGCAGTTCCACCTTTGCGACAGGCCCTCGGGGATATGGCTACACCTTC	CASSSTFATGPRGYGYTF
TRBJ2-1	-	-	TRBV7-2	TGTGCCAGCAGCTTTCCAGGGACTCCAAATGAGCAGTTCTTC	CASSFPGTPNEQFF
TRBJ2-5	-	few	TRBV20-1	TGCAGTGCTAGCCGACAGGTAGAAGAGACCCAGTACTTC	CSASRQVEETQYF
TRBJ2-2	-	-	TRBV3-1	TGTGCCAGCAGCCCAATAGGCACCGGGGAGCTGTTTTTT	CASSPIGTGELFF
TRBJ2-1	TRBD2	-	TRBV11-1	TGTGCCAGCAGCCCCCTAGCGGGAGGCTCAGGGGAGCAGTTCTTC	CASSPLAGGSGEQFF
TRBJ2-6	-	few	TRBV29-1	TGCAGCGTTGCCCCAGGGACCGGGGCCAACGTCCTGACTTTC	CSVAPGTGANVLTF
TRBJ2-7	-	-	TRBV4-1	TGCGCCAGCAGCCAAGGCCCCCCCGTACCCTCCTACGAGCAGTACTTC	CASSQGPPVPSYEQYF
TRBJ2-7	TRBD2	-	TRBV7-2	TGTGCCAGCAGCTTTCTAGCGGGGGGTTATGAGCAGTACTTC	CASSFLAGGYEQYF
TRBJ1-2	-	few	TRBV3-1	TGTGCCAGCAGCCGACGGGGGACACCCGCTAGGTATGGCTACACCTTC	CASSRRGTPARYGYTF
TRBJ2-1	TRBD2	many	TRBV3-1	TGTGCCAGCAGTCTAGCGGGGGACAACTACAATGAGCAGTTCTTC	CASSLAGDNYNEQFF